This TCR beta chain was obtained from a study of early T cells in non-severe SARS-CoV-2 infection. About the study: RNA in bulk from unsorted whole blood was sequenced, and chains were unpaired. Study outcomes and limitations: Matching results from VDJdb favored anti-spike CD8 responses, leaving private and CD4 specificities undetected.

The TCR library protocol was used to attach unique molecular identifiers. These identifiers were attached to individual cDNA molecules. Via MiXCR, TCRdb re-called the 5' RACE reads, giving one row per CDR3 protein. The sample yields about 66,000 distinct CDR3 sequences, under 15% seen once. This CDR3 has 12 amino acids. Looked up from germline, CDR1 is SQVTM and CDR2 is ANQGSEA. V shed 6 bases and J shed 4 bases, with 13 bases lying between them. The table lists this clonotype with many counts. Its cognate antigen is unknown. The sequenced material came from whole blood. The chain carries TRBV29-1 and TRBJ2-7, with D tentatively TRBD2 (6 bases). The TCR comes from an adult who was a healthcare worker with PCR-confirmed SARS-CoV-2 infection or an uninfected control (not recorded which). CDR3 bases: TGCAGCGTCCTCAAGGCGGGATACGAGCAGTACTTC. Its protein is CSVLKAGYEQYF.